Listed here are 16 T cell receptor beta chains from one sample, sequenced in a study of T cells in Graves' hyperthyroidism and ophthalmopathy. The source material, RNA transcripts, was used to amplify TCR beta CDR3 regions. First-round RT-PCR of the TCR CDR3 relied on the HTBI primer set. Via MiXCR, TCRdb re-called the multiplex PCR reads, giving one row per CDR3 protein. In the table there are fewer than 800,000 distinct CDR3 sequences, around 15% of which are singletons. Material: blood. Every receptor here comes from a man younger than 30 with Graves' hyperthyroidism.

This clonotype was counted many times. The chain employs TRBV12-5 and TRBJ2-3; TRBD2 matches at 12 bases. Per the germline V gene, CDR1 is LGHNT and CDR2 is FRNRAP. V lost 6 bases and J lost 6; bases outside the gene matches: 16. CDR3 length: 18 residues. As DNA, the CDR3 is TGTGCTAGTGGGCTTGATCGACTAGCGGGAGATCCGAGCGATACGCAGTATTTT. It translates to CASGLDRLAGDPSDTQYF. Together with reference TRBV12-5 and TRBJ2-3, the CDR3 gives the full variable domain: DARVTQTPRHKVTEMGQEVTMRCQPILGHNTVFWYRQTMMQGLELLAYFRNRAPLDDSGMPKDRFSAEMPDATLATLKIQPSEPRDSAVYFCASGLDRLAGDPSDTQYFGPGTRLTVL.

This clonotype was picked up many times. V is TRBV12-3 or TRBV12-4 and J is TRBJ1-1; 9 nucleotides line up with TRBD1. Unmatched junction bases numbered 12, after V lost 6 bases and J lost 4 bases. This CDR3 is 16 amino acids long. This CDR3 is CASSLDRQGGVTEAFF. CDR3 DNA: TGTGCCAGCAGCCTTGACCGACAGGGGGGGGTCACTGAAGCTTTCTTT.

The chain employs TRBV20-1 and TRBJ2-7; perhaps TRBD1 as D (5 bases). The CDR3 runs to 15 residues. Germline-derived CDR1 and CDR2 are DFQATT and SNEGSKA (reference sequence). V lost 0 bases and J 0 bases, leaving 12 bases between the germline ends. The CDR3 region is CSARDIGANSYEQYF. Written as DNA, the CDR3 is TGCAGTGCTAGAGATATAGGGGCGAACTCCTACGAGCAGTACTTC.

This clonotype was picked up many times. The chain combines TRBV28 with TRBJ2-5; D could derive from TRBD1 or TRBD2 (5 bases each). Germline V CDR1 and CDR2: MDHEN, SYDVKM. V was pared by 4 bases and J by 4 bases, with 10 bases between. The CDR3 length is 13 residues. As DNA, the CDR3 is TGTGCCAGCAGTTCCTATGGGGGAGAGACCCAGTACTTC. The encoded protein is CASSSYGGETQYF.

In its sample, this clonotype was seen once. One end of the junction fails to match germline, which may point to a read error. The gene calls are TRBV9 and TRBJ1-3; unclear D gene. The CDR3 totals 15 residues. Looked up from germline, CDR1 is SGDLS and CDR2 is YYNGEE. The CDR3 sequence: CASSGIIHRKNTIYF. CDR3 DNA: TGCGCCAGCAGCGGAATCATTCACCGTAAAAACACCATATATTTT.

The sample holds many counts of this clonotype. This may be a read error, as it is one base from a much larger clone. This sequence joins TRBV28 and TRBJ2-7; D is unclear. The CDR3 spans 11 residues. Germline CDR1 MDHEN, CDR2 SYDVKM. V was shortened by 3 bases and J by 2 bases, with 2 bases between the two germline ends. The CDR3 coding sequence is TGTGCCAGCAGTTTCACCTACGAGCAGTACTTC. Its protein product is CASSFTYEQYF.

This clonotype was seen a few times. The chain has TRBV6-2 or TRBV6-3 and TRBJ1-1, with 8 bases matching TRBD1. Germline loops: CDR1 MNHEY, CDR2 SVGEGT. V gave up 6 bases and J gave up 4 bases; unmatched junction bases: 7. The CDR3 length is 14 residues. CDR3 residues: CASRETGAGTEAFF. Here the CDR3 DNA reads TGTGCCAGCAGGGAGACAGGGGCGGGCACTGAAGCTTTCTTT.

As concerns this clonotype: This may come from a read error, since a much larger clone is one base off. The chain has TRBV6-2 or TRBV6-3 and TRBJ2-5, with 7 bases identical to TRBD1. This CDR3 comprises 14 residues. J was trimmed by 4 bases and V by 5 bases; bases with no gene match: 7. Germline CDR1 is MNHEY and CDR2 is SVGEGT. The CDR3 loop is CASSHQGQRETQYF. The DNA for the CDR3 is TGTGCCAGCAGTCACCAGGGACAGCGAGAGACCCAGTACTTC.

This clonotype was counted ten times or more. The gene calls are TRBV11-2 and TRBJ2-5; D not resolved. The V end lost 5 bases, the J end lost 5 bases, and 18 bases lay between the germline ends. The CDR3 is 15 amino acids. The V gene's germline CDR1 is SGHAT and CDR2 FQNNGV. The CDR3 loop reads CASSPYGGIGETQYF. Written as DNA, the CDR3 is TGTGCCAGCAGCCCCTACGGTGGGATTGGGGAGACCCAGTACTTC. The whole variable domain, remainder taken from reference TRBV11-2 and TRBJ2-5, is EAGVAQSPRYKIIEKRQSVAFWCNPISGHATLYWYQQILGQGPKLLIQFQNNGVVDDSQLPKDRFSAERLKGVDSTLKIQPAKLEDSAVYLCASSPYGGIGETQYFGPGTRLLVL.

Turning to this clonotype: This could be a read error, since a much larger clone is one nucleotide away. The chain recombines TRBV12-3 or TRBV12-4 with TRBJ2-7; 7 bases line up with TRBD1. This CDR3 contains 15 residues. CDR3 DNA: TGTGCCAGCAGTCCCCCGACAGGGAAATCCCACGAGAAGTACTTC. Residues: CASSPPTGKSHEKYF.

This clonotype was detected only a few times. The chain has TRBV11-2 and TRBJ1-2; 8 bases are shared with TRBD1. Germline V gene data show CDR1 as SGHAT and CDR2 as FQNNGV. This CDR3 region has 14 residues. Trimming at V came to 8 bases and at J to 8 bases, leaving 13 bases not matched to a gene. The CDR3 DNA reads as TGTGCCAGCGCGTTGGCCGGGACAGGAACAGGCTACACCTTC. This codes for CASALAGTGTGYTF.

In its sample, this clonotype was seen many times. J is TRBJ1-4 and V is TRBV28, with D unclear. This CDR3 is built from 15 residues. The V and J ends lost 4 bases and 8 bases respectively, with 17 bases between them. Germline V lookup: CDR1 MDHEN, CDR2 SYDVKM. CDR3 amino acids: CASSYRVRSAEKLFF. DNA of the CDR3: TGTGCCAGCAGTTACCGGGTCAGGTCAGCCGAAAAACTGTTTTTT.

This clonotype has more than one count but fewer than ten. V usage is TRBV6-1 and J usage is TRBJ2-7; 8 nucleotides match TRBD1. Looked up from germline, CDR1 is MNHNS and CDR2 is SASEGT. The junction had 5 bases not matched to a gene; V was cut back by 4 bases and J by 3 bases. The CDR3 totals 14 residues. The DNA for the CDR3 is TGTGCCAGCAGTGGGGACAGGAGATACTACGAGCAGTACTTC. Encoded protein: CASSGDRRYYEQYF.

This rearrangement joins TRBV20-1 to TRBJ2-7; 9 nucleotides align to TRBD1. This CDR3 comprises 15 residues. V shed 6 bases and J 6 bases; nucleotides not matched to a gene: 15. Germline V CDR1 and CDR2: DFQATT, SNEGSKA (reference sequence). In nucleotides, the CDR3 is TGCAGTGCCCCAATACCGCGACAGGGGGTGGTCGAGCAGTACTTC. This translates into CSAPIPRQGVVEQYF.

The chain combines TRBV2 with TRBJ2-7; TRBD2 might be the D (6 bases). Trimming cost V 7 bases and J 0 bases, with 16 bases left between them. Germline values: CDR1 SNHLY, CDR2 FYNNEI. CDR3 length: 15 amino acids. The CDR3 reads CASMGGRRSSYEQYF. The CDR3 nucleotides read TGTGCCAGCATGGGAGGTAGGCGGAGCTCCTACGAGCAGTACTTC.

Ten or more counts support this clonotype. The chain uses TRBV27 and TRBJ2-2, with a tentative D call TRBD2 (5 bases). Germline CDR1 is MNHEY and CDR2 is SMNVEV (reference sequence). CDR3 size: 13 residues. V lost 6 bases and J lost 6, with 11 bases in between. The CDR3 bases are TGTGCCAGCAGGCTAGCTATCCCCGGGGAGCTGTTTTTT. Residues: CASRLAIPGELFF.